This record covers a single T cell receptor (beta chain). Its antigen is unidentified. This sample is part of a study of T-cell memory formation after mild COVID-19. As for the study in general: TCR clusters mostly belonged to single donors.

From germline, CDR1 is SNHLY and CDR2 FYNNEI. V dropped 7 bases and J dropped 0 bases, with 9 bases sitting between them. CDR3 length: 13 residues. Whole-study results and caveats: Balance between CD4 and CD8 was seen in clones contracting day 15 to 85, and a CD4+ lean was seen in later expanders. CD4+ clones that contracted lay mainly in CM and EM; CD8+ ones lay in EMRA. Second-wave clones that peaked on day 37 lacked confirmed SARS-CoV-2 specificity.

MiXCR was run by TCRdb on the 5' RACE reads, yielding one entry per CDR3 protein. Of about 350,000 distinct CDR3 sequences in the sample, approximately 15% were seen once. The source material was PBMCs or a T cell subset sorted from them (not recorded which). The source of this sequence is a man younger than 30 who had mild COVID-19 (a few samples of this study predate the infection). Cell type and time point are not known. The V call is TRBV2, the J call TRBJ1-1; D gene ambiguous. Here the CDR3 reads CASKNNMNTEAFF. The DNA for the CDR3 is TGTGCCAGCAAAAATAATATGAACACTGAAGCTTTCTTT.